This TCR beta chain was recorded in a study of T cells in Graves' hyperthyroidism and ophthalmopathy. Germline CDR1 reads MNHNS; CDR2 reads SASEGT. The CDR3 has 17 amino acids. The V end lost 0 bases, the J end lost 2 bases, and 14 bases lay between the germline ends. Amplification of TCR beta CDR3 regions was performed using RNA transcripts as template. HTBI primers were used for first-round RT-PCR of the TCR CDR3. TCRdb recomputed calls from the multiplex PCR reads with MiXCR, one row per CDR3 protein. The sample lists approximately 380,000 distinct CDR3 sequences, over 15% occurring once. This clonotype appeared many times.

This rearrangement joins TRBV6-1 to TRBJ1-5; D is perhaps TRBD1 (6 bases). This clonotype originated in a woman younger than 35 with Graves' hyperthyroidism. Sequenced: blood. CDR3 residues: CASSEAGGRDGNQPQHF. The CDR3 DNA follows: TGTGCCAGCAGTGAAGCGGGGGGGCGCGATGGCAATCAGCCCCAGCATTTT.